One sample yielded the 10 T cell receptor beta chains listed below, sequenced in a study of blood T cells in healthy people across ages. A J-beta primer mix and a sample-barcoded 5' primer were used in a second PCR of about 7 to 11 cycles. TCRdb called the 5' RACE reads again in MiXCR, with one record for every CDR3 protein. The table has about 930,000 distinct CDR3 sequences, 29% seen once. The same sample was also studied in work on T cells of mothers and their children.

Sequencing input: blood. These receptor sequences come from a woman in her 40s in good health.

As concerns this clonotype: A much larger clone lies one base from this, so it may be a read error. CDR3 coding DNA: TGTGCCAGCAGCTTAGACAGGGAGAACACTGAAGCTTTCTTT. Translating it yields CASSLDRENTEAFF. The rearrangement links TRBV7-6 to TRBJ1-1; a weak D match, TRBD1 (6 bases). V gave up 1 base and J gave up 1 base, with 7 bases separating them. CDR1 and CDR2 (germline): SGHVS, FNYEAQ. CDR3 length equals 14 residues.

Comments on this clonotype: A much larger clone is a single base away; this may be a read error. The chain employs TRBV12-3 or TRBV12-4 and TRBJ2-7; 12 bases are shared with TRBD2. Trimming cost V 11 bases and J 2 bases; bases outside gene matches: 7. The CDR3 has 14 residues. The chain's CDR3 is CAGTPSGGAYEQYF. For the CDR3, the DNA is TGTGCCGGCACCCCTAGCGGGGGGGCCTACGAGCAGTACTTC.

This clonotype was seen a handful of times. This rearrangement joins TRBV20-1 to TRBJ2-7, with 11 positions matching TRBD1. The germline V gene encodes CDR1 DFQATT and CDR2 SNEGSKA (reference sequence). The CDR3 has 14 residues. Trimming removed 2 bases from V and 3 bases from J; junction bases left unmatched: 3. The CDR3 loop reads CSARRDRGIYEQYF. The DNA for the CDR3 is TGCAGTGCTAGACGGGACAGGGGGATCTACGAGCAGTACTTC.

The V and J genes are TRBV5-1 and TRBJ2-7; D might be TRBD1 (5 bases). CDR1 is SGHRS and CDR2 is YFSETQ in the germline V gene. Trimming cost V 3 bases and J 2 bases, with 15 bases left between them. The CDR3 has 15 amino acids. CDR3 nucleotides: TGCGCCAGCAGCTGGGCCGTGGGCAGGGCCTACGAGCAGTACTTC. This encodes CASSWAVGRAYEQYF.

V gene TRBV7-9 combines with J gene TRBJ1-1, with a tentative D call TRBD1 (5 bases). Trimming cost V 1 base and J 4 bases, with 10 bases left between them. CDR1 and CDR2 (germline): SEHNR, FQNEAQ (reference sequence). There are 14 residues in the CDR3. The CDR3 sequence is CASSLDRRGTEAFF. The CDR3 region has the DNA TGTGCCAGCAGCTTAGATAGGAGGGGCACTGAAGCTTTCTTT.

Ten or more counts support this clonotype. The CDR3 protein is CASSVAEGTLGAQYF. CDR3 in DNA: TGTGCCAGCAGCGTAGCAGAGGGGACGCTCGGGGCCCAGTACTTC. The chain employs TRBV9 and TRBJ2-5; the D call may be TRBD1 or TRBD2 (5 bases each). Germline-derived CDR1 and CDR2 are SGDLS and YYNGEE. Trimming took off 0 bases at V and 9 bases at J, with 18 bases between the two ends. The CDR3 runs to 15 residues.

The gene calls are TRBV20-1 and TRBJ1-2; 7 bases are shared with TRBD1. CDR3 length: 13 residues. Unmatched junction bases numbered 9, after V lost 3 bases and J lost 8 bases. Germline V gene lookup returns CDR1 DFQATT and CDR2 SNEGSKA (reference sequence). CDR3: CSARRGPGKGYTF. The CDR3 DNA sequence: TGCAGTGCTAGGAGGGGGCCGGGAAAGGGCTACACCTTC.

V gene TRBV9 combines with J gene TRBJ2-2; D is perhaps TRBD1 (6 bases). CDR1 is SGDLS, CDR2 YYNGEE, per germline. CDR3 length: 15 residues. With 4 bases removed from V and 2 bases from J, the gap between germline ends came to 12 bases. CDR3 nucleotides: TGTGCCAGCAGCCCAGGGGACGCCAACACCGGGGAGCTGTTTTTT. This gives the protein CASSPGDANTGELFF.

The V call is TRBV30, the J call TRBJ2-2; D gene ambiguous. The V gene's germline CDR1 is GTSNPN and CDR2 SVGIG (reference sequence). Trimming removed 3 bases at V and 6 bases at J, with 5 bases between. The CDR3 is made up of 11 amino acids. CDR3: CAWSQPGELFF. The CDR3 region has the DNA TGTGCCTGGAGCCAGCCCGGGGAGCTGTTTTTT.

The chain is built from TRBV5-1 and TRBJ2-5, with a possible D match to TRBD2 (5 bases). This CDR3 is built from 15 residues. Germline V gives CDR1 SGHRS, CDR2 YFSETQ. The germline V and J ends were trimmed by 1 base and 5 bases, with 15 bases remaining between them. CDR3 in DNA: TGCGCCAGCAGCTTGACTCCAGCGGACGGGGAGACCCAGTACTTC. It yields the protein CASSLTPADGETQYF.